This entry is about one T cell receptor (beta chain). The data stem from a study of blood T cell repertoires in COVID-19. Study-wide background: The samples span acute and convalescent COVID-19 from the United States, Italy and Spain. T cells, B-cell-depleted T cells, or PBMCs supplied cDNA or gDNA.

In the authors' workflow: By means of reference gene primer amplification, nucleated cell counts were estimated. This table comes from immunoSEQ multiplex PCR, and its TCRdb copy is limited to in-frame clones, with some not included. V and J calls plus clone size are reproduced from that table; the DNA served to infer D and trimming. The data contain 150,000 to 200,000 clones, roughly four fifths of them singletons. CDR3 length equals 13 residues. Germline V gives CDR1 SQVTM, CDR2 ANQGSEA. V lost 3 bases and J lost 4, with 12 bases in between. This TCR was recovered from a woman aged 25 to 39 with acute or convalescent COVID-19. The gene calls are TRBV29-1 and TRBJ1-2, with no clear D. The specimen sequenced was peripheral blood. The CDR3 sequence is CSVDYGIAYGYTF. CDR3 nucleotide sequence: TGCAGCGTTGATTACGGGATCGCCTATGGCTACACCTTC. Complete variable domain (other parts from reference TRBV29-1 and TRBJ1-2): SAVISQKPSRDICQRGTSLTIQCQVDSQVTMMFWYRQQPGQSLTLIATANQGSEATYESGFVIDKFPISRPNLTFSTLTVSNMSPEDSSIYLCSVDYGIAYGYTFGSGTRLTVV.